The rows below give T cell receptor beta chains drawn from one sample of a study of T cells in Graves' hyperthyroidism and ophthalmopathy. TCRdb itself ran the multiplex PCR reads through MiXCR, one entry per CDR3 protein. The repertoire holds hundreds of thousands of distinct CDR3 sequences, with about 24% as singletons. The sample was blood. These receptors all stem from a young woman with Graves' ophthalmopathy. CDR3s include the opening cysteine and the closing phenylalanine or tryptophan. A D gene is named only where the DNA matches it firmly. Not all rows give a size; the values are once, few, many and, for expanded clones, a class.

v_call	clone_size	d_call	j_call	cdr3_nt	cdr3_aa
TRBV27	.	.	TRBJ2-7	TGTGCCAGCAGTATGGGCTACGAGCAGTACTTC	CASSMGYEQYF
TRBV24-1	many	.	TRBJ1-5	TGTGCCACCAGTGACCCCGGAGGCAATCAGCCCCAGCATTTT	CATSDPGGNQPQHF
TRBV6-2/TRBV6-3	many	.	TRBJ1-1	TGTGCCAGCAGCCTTATTTCGTGGACAGAAGCTTTCTTT	CASSLISWTEAFF
TRBV5-5	many	.	TRBJ2-7	TGTGCCAGCAGCCCCACCGGGCTGGAATACGAGCAGTACTTC	CASSPTGLEYEQYF
TRBV12-3/TRBV12-4	.	TRBD2	TRBJ2-5	TGTGCCAGCAGTTCCCCCGGGGGGGGAGGGTACGAGACCCAGTACTTC	CASSSPGGGGYETQYF
TRBV6-4	many	.	TRBJ2-6	TGTGCCAGCAGTGACCCCCCCGGAGGATCTGGGGCCAACGTCCTGACTTTC	CASSDPPGGSGANVLTF
TRBV7-3	many	.	TRBJ2-2	TGTGCCAGCAGCCCCGGGGGGCACGTCACCGGGGAGCTGTTTTTT	CASSPGGHVTGELFF
TRBV7-8	.	.	TRBJ1-1	TGTGCCAGCAGCTTAGGTCCAGGGAGCACTGAAGCTTTCTTT	CASSLGPGSTEAFF
TRBV7-9	many	.	TRBJ2-7	TGTGCCAGCAGCCCCCAGAGGGACGGAACCTACGAGCAGTACTTC	CASSPQRDGTYEQYF
TRBV3-1	many	TRBD1	TRBJ1-2	TGTGCCAGCAGTTATACAGGGGGCGATGGCTACACCTTC	CASSYTGGDGYTF
TRBV18	many	.	TRBJ1-1	TGTGCCAGCTCATCCCCGGGAGGGTACGAAGCTTTCTTT	CASSSPGGYEAFF
TRBV6-1	many	.	TRBJ2-7	TGTGCCAGCAGTGATCTCAGTTGGGACGAGCAGTACTTC	CASSDLSWDEQYF
TRBV10-3	.	.	TRBJ2-2	TGTGCCATCTCAAGAGACCCCAGATCGTTCACCGGGGAGCTGTTTTTT	CAISRDPRSFTGELFF
TRBV30	many	.	TRBJ1-5	TGTGCCTGGAGTGGGACCGGAACAGGGTATAGCAATCAGCCCCAGCATTTT	CAWSGTGTGYSNQPQHF
TRBV15	many	.	TRBJ1-5	TGTGCCACCAGCAGAGGGATAGGACAGCATAGCAATCAGCCCCAGCATTTT	CATSRGIGQHSNQPQHF
TRBV6-2/TRBV6-3	few	TRBD1	TRBJ2-7	TGTGCCAGCAGTTTCGGACAGGGGACGTGGGAGCAGTACTTC	CASSFGQGTWEQYF
TRBV10-3	many	TRBD1	TRBJ2-5	TGTGCCATCAGTGGACCGGGACAGGTGGAGACCCAGTACTTC	CAISGPGQVETQYF
TRBV28	.	.	TRBJ2-7	TGTGCCAGCATTCCCCAGACAGCCTCCTACGAGCAGTACTTC	CASIPQTASYEQYF
TRBV29-1	.	.	TRBJ1-1	TGCAGCGTCGAGGGGGATGAAGCTTTCTTT	CSVEGDEAFF
TRBV6-5	many	.	TRBJ2-7	TGTGCCAGCAGTTACTCGCCGGGGATGTTTGAGAAGCAGTACTTC	CASSYSPGMFEKQYF
TRBV4-2	once	TRBD2	TRBJ2-3	TGTGCCAGCAGCCAAGACCTTAGCCTAGCGGGAGGAGATACGCAGTATTTT	CASSQDLSLAGGDTQYF
TRBV6-1	.	TRBD1	TRBJ1-2	TGTGCCAGCAGTGCGGGACAGCCCTATGGCTACACCTTC	CASSAGQPYGYTF
TRBV20-1	.	.	TRBJ2-5	TGCAGTGCACAACAAGGGGTTGAAGAGACCCAGTACTTC	CSAQQGVEETQYF
TRBV2	many	.	TRBJ1-5	TGTGCCAGCAGTGGGCAGGGTTATTCTCAGCCCCAGCATTTT	CASSGQGYSQPQHF
TRBV6-2/TRBV6-3	once	.	TRBJ2-6	TGTGCCAACAGCGTAAGGACATATAGATCCTCTGGGGCCAACGTCCTGACTTTC	CANSVRTYRSSGANVLTF
TRBV2	many	TRBD1	TRBJ2-7	TGTGCCAGCAGGGAGACAGGGGGGGCCGAGCAGTACTTC	CASRETGGAEQYF
TRBV7-3	many	TRBD1	TRBJ1-1	TGTGCCAGCAGCTTAGCGACAGGGAAGAACACTGAAGCTTTCTTT	CASSLATGKNTEAFF
TRBV19	.	TRBD1	TRBJ1-2	TGTGCCAGTAGTCCAAGCCAACAGGGGGCTCGCTATGGCTACACCTTC	CASSPSQQGARYGYTF
TRBV6-4	many	.	TRBJ2-5	TGTGCCAGCAGAGGAGACAGGTGGGGTTCTAAGACCCAGTACTTC	CASRGDRWGSKTQYF
TRBV6-1	.	.	TRBJ2-7	TGTGCCAGCAGTGAAGAGAGCTCCTACGAGCAGTACTTC	CASSEESSYEQYF
TRBV28	many	.	TRBJ2-7	TGTGCCAGCAGGCTAGCGACGGGCGAGCAGTACTTC	CASRLATGEQYF
TRBV19	many	.	TRBJ1-5	TGTGCCAGTAGAACCCCCGGGAGCAATCAGCCCCAGCATTTT	CASRTPGSNQPQHF
TRBV5-1	many	.	TRBJ2-5	TGCGCCAGCAGCTTGTGGGCGTCGAAAGAGACCCAGTACTTC	CASSLWASKETQYF
TRBV30	few	.	TRBJ1-5	TGTGCCTGGAGTGTAAACTATCAGCCCCAGCATTTT	CAWSVNYQPQHF
TRBV6-1	.	TRBD1	TRBJ2-7	TGTGCCAGCAGTGAATCCACGGACAGGGGACACGAGCAGTACTTC	CASSESTDRGHEQYF
TRBV28	few	.	TRBJ1-1	TGTGCCAGCACCTGGCTGGGCTTTCCGAACACTGAAGCTTTCTTT	CASTWLGFPNTEAFF
TRBV14	many	.	TRBJ2-5	TGTGCCAGCAGCTTCCGAGGAGTTGAGACCCAGTACTTC	CASSFRGVETQYF
TRBV19	many	TRBD1	TRBJ1-1	TGTGCCAGTAGCACACCCGGGACAGAGAACACTGAAGCTTTCTTT	CASSTPGTENTEAFF
TRBV20-1	few	.	TRBJ2-7	TGCAGTGCTAGACCGACAGGTCTTGGGGAGCAGTACTTC	CSARPTGLGEQYF
TRBV18	.	.	TRBJ1-1	TGTGCCAGCTCATCACCGGTGGGGAACACTGAAGCTTTCTTT	CASSSPVGNTEAFF
TRBV10-3	.	.	TRBJ1-3	TGTGCCATCAGCCCCGTGGGAGGAGCGAACACCATATATTTT	CAISPVGGANTIYF
TRBV18	many	.	TRBJ2-7	TGTGCCAGCTCACGAGGCGAAGGTCCCCCTTACGAGCAGTACTTC	CASSRGEGPPYEQYF